This T cell receptor (beta chain) was obtained from a study of cytomegalovirus exposure and HLA in healthy donors. Study background: The same platform as the approximately 660 first-cohort repertoires was used for the 130 or so validation repertoires, a later analysis reported. General observations from the study: The investigators catalogued 150 to 200 TCR beta chains as cytomegalovirus-associated. Among TCR sequences, most were rare, though some public TCRs appeared in many donors.

The donors were part of the approximately 120-subject validation cohort, which stood apart from the 666-subject first cohort. Clones were read by immunoSEQ multiplex PCR, and TCRdb kept only the in-frame ones, dropping some. Of 90,000 or so clones listed, approximately 96% were seen once; the top ten hold 0.78%. CDR3 length equals 15 residues. CDR1 and CDR2 from the germline V gene are SEHNR and FQNEAQ (reference sequence). The ends were cut back, 6 bases at V and 4 bases at J, with 17 bases in the middle. About this clone itself: What it recognizes is unknown.

The source of this sequence is a man younger than 35 in good health and CMV-seronegative. Sequencing used PBMCs. V and J are TRBV7-9 and TRBJ2-3; possible D gene TRBD1, 6 bases. This chain's CDR3 is CASSLIQGRADTQYF. In DNA form, the CDR3 reads TGTGCCAGCAGTCTAATTCAGGGGCGGGCAGATACGCAGTATTTT.